This T cell receptor beta chain was profiled in a study of cytomegalovirus exposure and HLA in healthy donors (dated by TCRdb to the late 2010s). In the study overall: In an earlier analysis of 450 to 750 of the donors, about 270 Gb of sequence data and 95 million to 130 million unique TCR beta sequences from approximately 180 million T cells were reported. About 330 gigabases of sequencing data and roughly 80 million unique TCR sequences made up an early release that covered under 750 HLA-typed donors. Of the 350 to 450 genotyped donors, less than 85% were placed in the genetic ancestry cluster associated with self-reported Caucasian donors. The study aimed to test whether signatures of past pathogen exposure could be identified by cataloging public T cell receptors. The study used immunosequencing to profile the T cell repertoires of hundreds of subjects and linked those repertoires to cytomegalovirus serostatus. Along with the roughly 700-subject first cohort, a separate validation cohort of 120 different subjects was used. To predict cytomegalovirus infection status, the study brought together high-throughput TCR immunosequencing, statistical association of individual TCRs with disease status, and machine learning. A later analysis re-analyzed previously published TCR beta repertoires from 666 donors and added high-resolution HLA genotyping to study TCR occurrence patterns. In the later analysis, no new phenotypic data were used to find candidate immune exposures; instead, reliance was placed on TCR beta sequences and their occurrence across donors. An earlier analysis of roughly 580 of the donors used high-throughput TCR beta sequencing to judge whether each TCR beta V gene segment behaved as functional or pseudogenic. Alongside the repertoire data, information on donor age, sex, ethnicity and CMV serostatus was compiled. A later genetic analysis took genome-wide SNP genotypes for about 55% of the 666 donors and used that subset as a discovery cohort. All discovery cohort repertoires had been generated using a single sequencing platform. HLA typing covered class I and class II loci at four-digit resolution. Typing coverage varied by locus: about 629-640 donors for A, B, C, DRB1 and DQB1; approximately 500 for DQA1; about 570 for DPA1; 450 to 480 for DPB1. A few DR-DQ haplotypes were handled as single units for association and clustering because linkage in the cohort was strong. On average, roughly 250,000 unique TCR beta nucleotide sequences were sequenced per donor among more than 350 genotyped donors of the cohort, with approximately 18% of those sequences being non-productive. The study at large found these results: HLA typing was unavailable for some donors at each locus, so association tests used only the typed subset. A later analysis associated about 17,000 TCR beta sequences with specific HLA alleles at a false discovery rate of 0.05. Three of the identified cytomegalovirus-associated TCR beta chains were confirmed in vitro to be specific for cytomegalovirus antigens. The cohort was sequenced for TCR beta chains only, and without alpha or paired-chain data the features that could be detected were limited. Some IMGT-functional V segments, including TRBV6-2 and TRBV6-3, could not be distinguished by the 87-base-pair reads and were therefore excluded. A cluster of highly shared sequence variants was judged likely to represent a technical artifact of the sequencing pipeline. The earlier analysis of approximately 560 of the donors excluded approximately 15 rarely observed V segments, including chromosome 9 orphons, because counts were too low. Across donors, most TCR sequences were observed very rarely, whereas some public TCRs were present in many individuals. Correlated functional status among segregating V segments might be attributable to linkage disequilibrium, but an unknown experimental factor could not be ruled out. V-gene and J-gene trimming of TCR beta chains was associated with a missense DCLRE1C variant in a later genetic analysis, and the association was replicated in an independent cohort. Strong co-occurrence of HLA alleles, especially DR and DQ, made assigning TCR associations to individual alleles difficult. According to a later analysis, most CMV-associated TCR beta chains appeared to be HLA-restricted, and the HLA associations seemed to be driven largely by CMV exposure. Compared with equally common non-associated chains, HLA-associated TCR beta chains in a later analysis were more clonally expanded and had lower generation probabilities. The authors suggested that the approach could potentially be extended to other disease states and immunological phenotypes. Immune exposure information for the cohort was limited to CMV serostatus. The study gave a list of 150 to 200 TCR beta chains associated with cytomegalovirus. In a later analysis, TCR association rates were found to vary across HLA loci, with the most associated TCRs seen for DRB1 alleles and the fewest for HLA-C alleles. Several of the top co-occurrence clusters appeared to be linked to parvovirus B19, influenza, CMV and Epstein-Barr virus, according to a later analysis. Cytomegalovirus status was reported to be diagnosed by the classifier with high specificity and sensitivity in both the original and validation cohorts. The presence/absence analyses assumed that sequencing depth was roughly uniform across donors, and that assumption may not be true. A further reported finding was that TCR beta sequences accurately predicted the HLA-A and HLA-B alleles for most subjects in the first cohort. According to a later genetic analysis, donors in an Asian-associated ancestry cluster had fewer N-insertions in productive TCRs than the approximately 700-donor mean. In an earlier analysis of about 600 of the donors, most TCR beta V segments appeared in productive rearrangements about 87% or about 30% of the time, broadly matching IMGT annotations.

The cohort was made up of about 610 healthy bone marrow donors. All cohort members were sampled while nominally healthy, although unrecorded immune exposures were likely present. The donor tested CMV seronegative, placing the donor among the 352 seronegative members of the cohort. Each donor provided a peripheral blood sample, and peripheral blood mononuclear cells were used for TCR beta sequencing. Genomic DNA was extracted from the blood cell samples with the Qiagen DNeasy Blood Extraction Kit. Preparation of the library involved the immunoSEQ multiplex PCR assay. A mixture of 60 forward primers for TCR Vbeta segments and 13 reverse primers for TCR Jbeta segments was used in the multiplex PCR. A multiplex PCR assay on genomic DNA amplified the CDR3 region of rearranged TCR beta genes. The amplified TCR beta libraries were sequenced on the Illumina HiSeq System as 87-base-pair reads. The original pipeline was this. A later analysis tallied 75 million to 95 million unique TCR beta chains across the 610 or so repertoires, and approximately 12 million of those chains were shared by two or more donors. Raw reads were error-corrected and collapsed into unique sequences by a nearest-neighbor algorithm in which closely related sequences were merged to remove PCR and sequencing errors. CDR3 sequences were aligned to IMGT reference sequences to assign V, D and J gene segments. For a sequence to be retained, a match of at least six nucleotides to both a V gene segment and a J gene segment was required. A rearrangement counted as productive if the CDR3 had no stop codons and remained in frame with V and J, and every other rearrangement counted as non-productive. Following IMGT convention, CDR3 was defined as the stretch from the second conserved V-encoded cysteine to the conserved J-encoded phenylalanine. Sequences without an unambiguous match to a single V gene segment were excluded from the earlier analysis of about 640 of the donors. In an earlier analysis of more than 500 of the donors, a V segment was called functional when productive rearrangements were above 56.7%, and segregating when the standard deviation between donors exceeded 5%. A statistical classification framework was built for diagnosing cytomegalovirus status from the catalog of TCR beta chain sequences. V and J gene assignment, in a later analysis, came from comparing TCR nucleotide sequences with IMGT/GENE-DB human TR gene sequences. The TCRdist pipeline was used in a later analysis to assign CDR3 sequences and most-parsimonious VDJ recombination scenarios. In a later analysis, each TCR beta chain was defined by its CDR3 amino acid sequence together with its V-gene family, and reads without a unique V-gene family were excluded. A later analysis removed 592 highly shared, low-generation-probability nucleotide sequences to deal with suspected cross-contamination and a sequencing artifact. For each public chain, a later analysis derived a clonal expansion index from normalized ranks of inferred template counts within each repertoire. Generation probabilities in a later analysis came from a VDJ recombination model fitted to out-of-frame rearrangements, and those results were checked against IGoR. In a later analysis, hypergeometric tests were used to score TCR-TCR, TCR-HLA and TCR-CMV co-occurrence, with a repertoire-size bias correction applied to TCR pairs. In a later analysis, false discovery rates were estimated by permuting HLA or CMV assignments 20 times. A later analysis grouped co-occurring TCRs with DBSCAN, adding TCRdist sequence similarity when clustering within HLA-allele-positive subsets. Co-occurrence clustering excluded repertoires with fewer than 30,000 or more than 120,000 public chains, plus five with anomalous nucleotide sharing. TCRdb retrieved this table from immuneACCESS and kept in-frame rearrangements only. Not all clones are present; in checked studies, unresolved V genes account for under half, and no reason is known for the remainder. The DNA was the basis for D and trimming; V, J and clone size are from that table. For this sample the table gives about 140,000 clones, of which 60% to 85% were detected only once. The ten largest clones add up to about 6.4% of the sample.

Concerning this clone itself: This clone's antigen is unknown. Base-call qualities are not available, and no considerably larger clone is one nucleotide away.

The CDR3, cysteine through phenylalanine, is 15 amino acids long. Just the 45-base CDR3 DNA is kept, in frame starting at base 1. The germline V and J ends show losses of 5 bases and 5 bases respectively, and no gene match explains 5 bases of the junction. CDR1 and CDR2 (SEHNR, FQNEAQ) derive from the germline V gene (reference sequence). Recombination linked TRBV7-9 to TRBJ2-5; TRBD2 lines up with 13 middle nucleotides. Material for sequencing was PBMCs. The sequence was obtained from a man between 25 and 39 years old in good health and CMV-seronegative. The DNA sequence reads TGTGCCAGCAGCGTACTAGCGGGGGGGGTTGAGACCCAGTACTTC. Its translation reads: CASSVLAGGVETQYF. Extended through the reference TRBV7-9 and TRBJ2-5 proteins, this CDR3 yields the full variable domain: DTGVSQNPRHKITKRGQNVTFRCDPISEHNRLYWYRQTLGQGPEFLTYFQNEAQLEKSRLLSDRFSAERPKGSFSTLEIQRTEQGDSAMYLCASSVLAGGVETQYFGPGTRLLVL.